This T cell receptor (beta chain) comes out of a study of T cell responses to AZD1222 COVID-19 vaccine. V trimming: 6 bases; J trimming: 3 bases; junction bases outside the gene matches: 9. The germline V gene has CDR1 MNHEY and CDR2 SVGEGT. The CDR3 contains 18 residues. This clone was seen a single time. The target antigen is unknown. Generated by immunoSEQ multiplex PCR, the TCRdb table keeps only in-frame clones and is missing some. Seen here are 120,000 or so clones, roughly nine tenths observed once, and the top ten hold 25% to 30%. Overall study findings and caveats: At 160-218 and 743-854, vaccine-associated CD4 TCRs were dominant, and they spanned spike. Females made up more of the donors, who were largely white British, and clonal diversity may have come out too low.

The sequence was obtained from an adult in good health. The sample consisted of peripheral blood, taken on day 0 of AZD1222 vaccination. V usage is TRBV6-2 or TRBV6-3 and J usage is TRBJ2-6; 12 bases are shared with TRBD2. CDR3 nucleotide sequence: TGTGCCAGCAGCAACGGACTAGCGGGAAACTTTGGGGCCAACGTCCTGACTTTC. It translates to CASSNGLAGNFGANVLTF.